This T cell receptor (beta chain) was recorded in a study of CD8 T cells in ankylosing spondylitis. TCRdb re-analysed the 5' RACE reads in MiXCR, keeping a single row per CDR3 protein. The table records around 250,000 distinct CDR3 sequences, over 30% of them present only once. The germline gives CDR1 MNHEY, CDR2 SVGAGI. Trimming took off 4 bases at V and 0 bases at J, with 10 bases between the two ends. This CDR3 contains 15 residues. The sample consisted of blood, either unsorted or a sorted T cell fraction (not recorded which). This TCR derives from a male donor with ankylosing spondylitis or in good health (not recorded which). V usage is TRBV6-5 and J usage is TRBJ1-5; the D gene is possibly TRBD1 (6 bases). The CDR3 here is CASSSSGASNQPQHF. The CDR3 DNA reads TGTGCCAGCAGTTCCTCGGGGGCTAGCAATCAGCCCCAGCATTTT.